A selection of T cell receptor beta chains follows, all from one sample in a study of identical twins. TCRdb used MiXCR to reprocess the 5' RACE reads, holding one entry per CDR3 protein. Of approximately 700,000 distinct CDR3 sequences in the sample, 18% were seen once. This sample also appeared in a second study, on T cells expressing NK-cell markers.

Material: PBMCs. Receptor source: a woman aged 18-29 years in good health. Each CDR3 is given with its conserved first and last residue. A D gene is named only where the DNA matches it firmly. Some rows mark clone size as missing; the rest say once, few, many or name a class of expanded clone.

d_gene: TRBD1; v_gene: TRBV20-1; j_gene: TRBJ1-6; abundance: .; CDR3aa: CSASRQGGSPLHF; CDR3nt: TGCAGTGCTTCTAGACAGGGTGGATCACCCCTCCACTTT
d_gene: .; v_gene: TRBV18; j_gene: TRBJ1-2; abundance: .; CDR3aa: CASSEPNYGYTF; CDR3nt: TGTGCCAGCTCCGAACCTAACTATGGCTACACCTTC
d_gene: .; v_gene: TRBV20-1; j_gene: TRBJ1-1; abundance: .; CDR3aa: CSAPLQGLYAFF; CDR3nt: TGCAGTGCTCCCTTACAGGGTTTGTACGCTTTCTTT
d_gene: .; v_gene: TRBV5-1; j_gene: TRBJ2-5; abundance: few; CDR3aa: CASSPQMGGETQYF; CDR3nt: TGCGCCAGCAGCCCCCAGATGGGCGGAGAGACCCAGTACTTC
d_gene: .; v_gene: TRBV6-5; j_gene: TRBJ2-7; abundance: many; CDR3aa: CASTEGREQYF; CDR3nt: TGTGCCAGCACCGAGGGACGGGAGCAGTACTTC
d_gene: .; v_gene: TRBV5-6; j_gene: TRBJ2-7; abundance: many; CDR3aa: CASSLTGVGEQYF; CDR3nt: TGTGCCAGCAGCTTAACCGGGGTCGGCGAGCAGTACTTC
d_gene: .; v_gene: TRBV2; j_gene: TRBJ2-7; abundance: .; CDR3aa: CASRASPAAEQYF; CDR3nt: TGTGCCAGCAGAGCCTCTCCGGCCGCGGAGCAGTACTTC
d_gene: .; v_gene: TRBV12-3/TRBV12-4; j_gene: TRBJ2-2; abundance: .; CDR3aa: CASSLLGNWAGELFF; CDR3nt: TGTGCCAGCAGTTTGTTAGGGAATTGGGCCGGGGAGCTGTTTTTT
d_gene: .; v_gene: TRBV7-2; j_gene: TRBJ2-5; abundance: .; CDR3aa: CASSAPSLRETQYF; CDR3nt: TGTGCCAGCAGCGCCCCGAGTTTACGCGAGACCCAGTACTTC
d_gene: TRBD2; v_gene: TRBV11-1; j_gene: TRBJ2-3; abundance: few; CDR3aa: CASSLNPLAGDLRGPDTQYF; CDR3nt: TGTGCCAGCAGCTTAAACCCACTAGCGGGGGATCTTCGTGGACCAGATACGCAGTATTTT
d_gene: TRBD1; v_gene: TRBV20-1; j_gene: TRBJ2-2; abundance: .; CDR3aa: CSAISGTANTGELFF; CDR3nt: TGCAGTGCTATCTCCGGGACAGCGAACACCGGGGAGCTGTTTTTT
d_gene: .; v_gene: TRBV10-2; j_gene: TRBJ2-5; abundance: few; CDR3aa: CASLSKQETQYF; CDR3nt: TGCGCCAGCCTTAGCAAACAAGAGACCCAGTACTTC
d_gene: TRBD1; v_gene: TRBV6-1; j_gene: TRBJ2-7; abundance: .; CDR3aa: CASSPGTGGLNEQYF; CDR3nt: TGTGCCAGCAGTCCCGGGACAGGGGGCCTCAACGAGCAGTACTTC
d_gene: TRBD1; v_gene: TRBV5-1; j_gene: TRBJ2-7; abundance: .; CDR3aa: CASSLADRGSYEQYF; CDR3nt: TGCGCCAGCAGCTTGGCGGACAGGGGATCCTACGAGCAGTACTTC
d_gene: TRBD2; v_gene: TRBV9; j_gene: TRBJ2-7; abundance: few; CDR3aa: CASSVTGGVEQYF; CDR3nt: TGTGCCAGCAGCGTAACGGGAGGGGTCGAGCAGTACTTC
d_gene: .; v_gene: TRBV6-4; j_gene: TRBJ2-5; abundance: .; CDR3aa: CASSRDFREETQYF; CDR3nt: TGTGCCAGCAGCCGGGACTTTCGTGAAGAGACCCAGTACTTC
d_gene: .; v_gene: TRBV20-1; j_gene: TRBJ2-2; abundance: few; CDR3aa: CSAPKTGINTGELFF; CDR3nt: TGCAGTGCTCCCAAGACAGGAATTAACACCGGGGAGCTGTTTTTT
d_gene: .; v_gene: TRBV20-1; j_gene: TRBJ2-5; abundance: .; CDR3aa: CSAGPLGF; CDR3nt: TGCAGTGCTGGCCCTCTGGGCTTC
d_gene: .; v_gene: TRBV5-6; j_gene: TRBJ2-5; abundance: .; CDR3aa: CASKRGLETQYF; CDR3nt: TGTGCCAGCAAAAGAGGGTTAGAGACCCAGTACTTC
d_gene: .; v_gene: TRBV10-3; j_gene: TRBJ2-7; abundance: .; CDR3aa: CAIKGRTYEQYF; CDR3nt: TGTGCCATCAAGGGACGGACCTACGAGCAGTACTTC
d_gene: .; v_gene: TRBV20-1; j_gene: TRBJ2-1; abundance: few; CDR3aa: CSARPPTSTLWNEQFF; CDR3nt: TGCAGTGCTAGACCTCCTACTAGTACACTATGGAATGAGCAGTTCTTC
d_gene: TRBD2; v_gene: TRBV7-2; j_gene: TRBJ2-1; abundance: .; CDR3aa: CASSLAPGLAGGQGEQFF; CDR3nt: TGTGCCAGCAGCTTAGCGCCGGGACTAGCGGGGGGGCAGGGTGAGCAGTTCTTC
d_gene: .; v_gene: TRBV11-1; j_gene: TRBJ2-2; abundance: .; CDR3aa: CASSLAPGSGRNTGELFF; CDR3nt: TGTGCCAGCAGCTTAGCACCCGGGAGCGGCAGGAACACCGGGGAGCTGTTTTTT
d_gene: .; v_gene: TRBV3-1; j_gene: TRBJ1-2; abundance: .; CDR3aa: CASSPGIDYGYTF; CDR3nt: TGTGCCAGCAGCCCTGGGATTGACTATGGCTACACCTTC
d_gene: .; v_gene: TRBV5-5; j_gene: TRBJ1-1; abundance: few; CDR3aa: CASSLLTQTINTEAFF; CDR3nt: TGTGCCAGCAGCTTGTTGACTCAGACAATCAACACTGAAGCTTTCTTT
d_gene: .; v_gene: TRBV27; j_gene: TRBJ1-2; abundance: few; CDR3aa: CASRYPWTF; CDR3nt: TGTGCCAGCCGGTATCCTTGGACCTTC
d_gene: .; v_gene: TRBV6-6; j_gene: TRBJ1-2; abundance: many; CDR3aa: CASTLPGQPFLTF; CDR3nt: TGTGCCAGCACGTTACCCGGACAGCCCTTCCTCACCTTC
d_gene: TRBD2; v_gene: TRBV20-1; j_gene: TRBJ2-3; abundance: .; CDR3aa: CSARGLAVRGDLTDTQYF; CDR3nt: TGCAGTGCTAGGGGACTAGCGGTTCGGGGGGACCTCACAGATACGCAGTATTTT
d_gene: TRBD1; v_gene: TRBV7-3; j_gene: TRBJ2-1; abundance: few; CDR3aa: CASSLLDRVLDNEQFF; CDR3nt: TGTGCCAGCAGCCTACTGGACAGGGTGTTGGACAATGAGCAGTTCTTC
d_gene: .; v_gene: TRBV11-3; j_gene: TRBJ2-4; abundance: few; CDR3aa: CAITQQGPKNIQYF; CDR3nt: TGTGCCATCACACAACAGGGACCCAAAAACATTCAGTACTTC
d_gene: .; v_gene: TRBV5-1; j_gene: TRBJ2-5; abundance: few; CDR3aa: CASSIAKQETQYF; CDR3nt: TGCGCCAGCAGTATCGCAAAACAAGAGACCCAGTACTTC
d_gene: .; v_gene: TRBV6-6; j_gene: TRBJ2-7; abundance: few; CDR3aa: CASSSMRLDEQYF; CDR3nt: TGTGCCAGCAGTTCCATGAGACTGGACGAGCAGTACTTC
d_gene: TRBD2; v_gene: TRBV3-1; j_gene: TRBJ2-1; abundance: .; CDR3aa: CASIAGGRSGEQFF; CDR3nt: TGTGCCAGCATCGCGGGGGGACGGAGTGGTGAGCAGTTCTTC
d_gene: .; v_gene: TRBV6-1; j_gene: TRBJ1-6; abundance: few; CDR3aa: CASSPRDGTNSPLHF; CDR3nt: TGTGCCAGCAGTCCGAGAGACGGGACCAATTCACCCCTCCACTTT
d_gene: .; v_gene: TRBV6-1; j_gene: TRBJ1-2; abundance: few; CDR3aa: CASMDAGKIGYTF; CDR3nt: TGTGCCAGCATGGACGCAGGGAAAATCGGCTACACCTTC
d_gene: TRBD2; v_gene: TRBV29-1; j_gene: TRBJ2-4; abundance: few; CDR3aa: CSVEDRGGKNIQYF; CDR3nt: TGCAGCGTTGAAGATCGGGGGGGGAAAAACATTCAGTACTTC
d_gene: .; v_gene: TRBV6-1; j_gene: TRBJ2-3; abundance: few; CDR3aa: CASRRQRISTDTQYF; CDR3nt: TGTGCCAGCAGGAGACAGCGGATTAGCACAGATACGCAGTATTTT
d_gene: .; v_gene: TRBV7-9; j_gene: TRBJ1-2; abundance: many; CDR3aa: CASSLTWDAGDGYTF; CDR3nt: TGTGCCAGCAGCCTCACTTGGGACGCCGGTGATGGCTACACCTTC
d_gene: .; v_gene: TRBV20-1; j_gene: TRBJ2-5; abundance: .; CDR3aa: CCARGVTTLKGFQETQYF; CDR3nt: TGCTGTGCTAGAGGCGTGACCACACTTAAGGGGTTCCAAGAGACCCAGTACTTC
d_gene: .; v_gene: TRBV7-8; j_gene: TRBJ2-3; abundance: few; CDR3aa: CASSSYPRGTDTQYF; CDR3nt: TGTGCCAGCAGCTCCTATCCCCGGGGCACAGATACGCAGTATTTT
d_gene: .; v_gene: TRBV20-1; j_gene: TRBJ2-3; abundance: few; CDR3aa: CSAVLQGTDTQYF; CDR3nt: TGCAGTGCTGTATTACAGGGTACAGATACGCAGTATTTT
d_gene: .; v_gene: TRBV9; j_gene: TRBJ2-2; abundance: .; CDR3aa: CASSVFNTGELFF; CDR3nt: TGTGCCAGCAGCGTGTTTAACACCGGGGAGCTGTTTTTT
d_gene: TRBD2; v_gene: TRBV11-2; j_gene: TRBJ2-1; abundance: few; CDR3aa: CASSLYPTSGRTHIVRDEQFF; CDR3nt: TGTGCCAGCAGCTTGTATCCGACTAGCGGGAGGACACATATCGTCCGCGATGAGCAGTTCTTC
d_gene: .; v_gene: TRBV20-1; j_gene: TRBJ2-5; abundance: .; CDR3aa: CSAKEAESQETQYF; CDR3nt: TGCAGTGCAAAAGAGGCGGAGAGCCAAGAGACCCAGTACTTC
d_gene: .; v_gene: TRBV20-1; j_gene: TRBJ2-1; abundance: few; CDR3aa: CSARDGLFEQFF; CDR3nt: TGCAGTGCTAGAGATGGTCTATTTGAGCAGTTCTTC
d_gene: .; v_gene: TRBV6-1; j_gene: TRBJ1-6; abundance: once; CDR3aa: CASSTRVQYNSPLHF; CDR3nt: TGTGCCAGCAGTACCCGGGTGCAATATAATTCACCCCTCCACTTT
d_gene: .; v_gene: TRBV21-1; j_gene: TRBJ2-5; abundance: .; CDR3aa: CASSKVRIGGVEETQYF; CDR3nt: TGTGCCAGCAGCAAAGTAAGGATCGGGGGCGTCGAGGAGACCCAGTACTTC
d_gene: .; v_gene: TRBV12-3/TRBV12-4; j_gene: TRBJ1-2; abundance: .; CDR3aa: CASSLADMYGYTF; CDR3nt: TGTGCCAGCAGTTTGGCAGACATGTATGGCTACACCTTC
d_gene: .; v_gene: TRBV11-2; j_gene: TRBJ2-1; abundance: .; CDR3aa: CASSSEVALNNEQFF; CDR3nt: TGTGCCAGCAGCTCAGAAGTAGCCCTAAACAATGAGCAGTTCTTC
d_gene: TRBD1; v_gene: TRBV6-5; j_gene: TRBJ1-3; abundance: .; CDR3aa: CASSNRGHTIYF; CDR3nt: TGTGCCAGCAGCAACAGGGGTCACACCATATATTTT
d_gene: .; v_gene: TRBV12-3/TRBV12-4; j_gene: TRBJ2-2; abundance: .; CDR3aa: CASIDSGELFF; CDR3nt: TGTGCCAGCATTGATTCCGGGGAGCTGTTTTTT
d_gene: .; v_gene: TRBV20-1; j_gene: TRBJ2-2; abundance: few; CDR3aa: CSARDYGTGELFF; CDR3nt: TGCAGTGCTAGAGATTATGGCACCGGGGAGCTGTTTTTT
d_gene: .; v_gene: TRBV7-9; j_gene: TRBJ1-5; abundance: few; CDR3aa: CASSVQGSNQPQHF; CDR3nt: TGTGCCAGCAGCGTCCAGGGTAGCAATCAGCCCCAGCATTTT
d_gene: TRBD2; v_gene: TRBV15; j_gene: TRBJ2-1; abundance: .; CDR3aa: CATSRIMTSVPTGQFF; CDR3nt: TGTGCCACCAGCAGGATAATGACTAGCGTTCCTACGGGGCAGTTCTTC
d_gene: TRBD2; v_gene: TRBV11-2; j_gene: TRBJ2-1; abundance: .; CDR3aa: CASSLGGLAGPAYNEQFF; CDR3nt: TGTGCCAGCAGCTTAGGGGGACTAGCGGGTCCAGCCTACAATGAGCAGTTCTTC